This TCR beta chain was identified during a study of Ad26.COV2.S vaccination and SARS-CoV-2 variants. Study as a whole: Recipients of Ad26.COV2.S got it intramuscularly, once or twice 56 days apart. Study-level points and caveats: Placebo recipients showed lower spike-specific TCR breadth than vaccinees.

Treatment denoted: roughly 20 received Ad26.COV2.S at low or high dose, single or two shots; a few received placebo; per-sample allocation not given. It was on day 63 after the first vaccine or placebo injection that samples were taken. It was an adult aged 18-55 years in Boston who was the donor. An Ad26 vector was used to express Wuhan-strain SARS-CoV-2 spike as the vaccine. Trimming removed 8 bases at V and 5 bases at J, with 4 bases between. There are 10 residues in the CDR3. Germline lookup yields CDR1 MNHEY and CDR2 SVGAGI. Note on this clone: The antigen is unknown.

Libraries were prepared by immunoSEQ multiplex PCR; TCRdb keeps only in-frame clonotypes and omits some of them. Of 400,000 or so clones listed, around 85% are singletons. This sequence was found in a person aged 18 to 59 who received the Ad26.COV2.S COVID-19 vaccine or a placebo. Sequenced here: peripheral blood, sampled in a trial of Ad26.COV2.S vaccine versus placebo. The chain is built from TRBV6-5 and TRBJ2-1; D not certain. The CDR3 loop reads CASGNNEQFF. In DNA, the CDR3 is TGTGCCAGCGGAAACAATGAGCAGTTCTTC.